The 16 T cell receptor beta chains listed next were all sequenced from one sample in a study of radiotherapy plus CTLA-4 blockade in lung cancer. The method was immunoSEQ multiplex PCR; TCRdb's version includes in-frame clones alone and lacks a portion of them. The sample carries tens of thousands of clones, under 80% recorded once. Sequencing was performed on peripheral blood, taken from a patient treated with radiotherapy plus ipilimumab. These receptors were obtained from a human donor with non-small cell lung cancer who had a partial response to radiotherapy plus ipilimumab. Some clones in this sample may be carry-over from other donors' samples.

This rearrangement joins TRBV6-4 to TRBJ2-7, with D hard to call. The germline gives CDR1 MRHNA, CDR2 SNTAGT. Trimming shortened V by 2 bases and J by 2 bases, and 19 bases separated the two germline ends. The CDR3 spans 17 residues. The CDR3 nucleotides are TGTGCCAGCAGTGACCCCGGCGACACCCACATCACCTACGAGCAGTACTTC. Its protein product is CASSDPGDTHITYEQYF.

The CDR3 is CASNPVGRISNQPQHF. The CDR3 nucleotides read TGTGCCAGTAACCCCGTGGGGCGAATAAGCAATCAGCCCCAGCATTTT. J is TRBJ1-5 and V is TRBV19, with D possibly being TRBD1 (5 bases). CDR1 is LNHDA, CDR2 SQIVND, per germline (reference sequence). V was shortened by 7 bases and J by 1 base, with 17 bases between the two germline ends. This CDR3 is 16 amino acids long.

The chain employs TRBV19 and TRBJ2-3; 9 bases fit TRBD1. V shed 7 bases and J 3 bases; nucleotides not matched to a gene: 8. The CDR3 has 15 amino acids. Germline lookup yields CDR1 LNHDA and CDR2 SQIVND (reference sequence). The CDR3 coding sequence is TGTGCCAGTAAAGAAAGACAGGGGGGAACAGATACGCAGTATTTT. Residues: CASKERQGGTDTQYF.

The chain links TRBV4-3 to TRBJ1-5; tentative D call: TRBD1 (6 bases). This CDR3 has 13 residues. Trimming left V 1 base short and J 8 bases short, with 9 bases between. Per germline, CDR1 LGHNA and CDR2 YSLEER. Here the CDR3 DNA reads TGCGCCAGCAGCCAAGGGGGGGGCGAGCCCCAGCATTTT. Its protein product is CASSQGGGEPQHF.

The genes are TRBV28 and TRBJ2-7, with 14 bases identical to TRBD2. The V gene's germline CDR1 is MDHEN and CDR2 SYDVKM. The CDR3 is made up of 12 amino acids. The CDR3 nucleotides read TGTAGGACTAGCGGGAGGCGATACGAGCAGTACTTC. Translating it yields CRTSGRRYEQYF.

This chain connects TRBV5-1 to TRBJ2-1, with D tentatively TRBD1 (6 bases). Per germline, CDR1 SGHRS and CDR2 YFSETQ. The CDR3 totals 18 residues. Trimming cost V 1 base and J 5 bases, with 22 bases left between them. The CDR3 protein is CASSLILGRGRAHNEQFF. The CDR3 nucleotides read TGCGCCAGCAGCTTGATTCTCGGTAGGGGGAGAGCCCACAATGAGCAGTTCTTC.

The chain links TRBV28 to TRBJ2-5; 8 nucleotides match TRBD1. In germline, CDR1 is MDHEN, CDR2 SYDVKM. This CDR3 spans 13 amino acids. J was trimmed by 2 bases and V by 6 bases; bases with no gene match: 2. CDR3 amino acids: CASRGTGQETQYF. The CDR3, as DNA: TGTGCCAGCAGAGGGACAGGACAAGAGACCCAGTACTTC.

This rearrangement joins TRBV11-2 to TRBJ2-1, with TRBD2 matching over 8 bases. This CDR3 has 12 amino acids. The V segment lost 3 bases and the J segment 10 bases; nucleotides outside the gene matches: 2. Germline V gene sequence: CDR1 SGHAT, CDR2 FQNNGV. This chain's CDR3 is CASSFIAGEQFF. The DNA for the CDR3 is TGTGCCAGCAGCTTTATAGCGGGGGAGCAGTTCTTC.

CDR3 DNA sequence: TGTGCCAGTAGTCCCAGGACAGGGGAAGGCCGGAGTGAGCAGTTCTTC. Translation gives CASSPRTGEGRSEQFF. The chain is built from TRBV19 and TRBJ2-1; 9 bases line up with TRBD1. The V gene's germline CDR1 is LNHDA and CDR2 SQIVND (reference sequence). V lost 5 bases to trimming and J lost 9 bases; unmatched junction nucleotides: 14. The CDR3 contains 16 residues.

The V gene is TRBV2, the J gene TRBJ2-5; the D gene is possibly TRBD1 (5 bases). Germline CDR1 reads SNHLY; CDR2 reads FYNNEI. This CDR3 is built from 14 residues. The V end was cut by 3 bases, the J end by 7 bases, with 15 bases between. The CDR3 is CASSDQGSVGTQYF. The CDR3 nucleotides are TGTGCCAGCAGTGACCAGGGTAGTGTAGGGACCCAGTACTTC. Using reference TRBV2 and TRBJ2-5 for the parts outside the CDR3, the full variable domain is EPEVTQTPSHQVTQMGQEVILRCVPISNHLYFYWYRQILGQKVEFLVSFYNNEISEKSEIFDDQFSVERPDGSNFTLKIRSTKLEDSAMYFCASSDQGSVGTQYFGPGTRLLVL.

The chain employs TRBV9 and TRBJ2-3, with 8 positions matching TRBD2. Germline assignment: CDR1 SGDLS and CDR2 YYNGEE. The CDR3 extends over 19 amino acids. Trimming cost V 0 bases and J 8 bases; bases outside gene matches: 20. CDR3 region: CASSVGSISREGQLVTQYF. CDR3 DNA: TGTGCCAGCAGCGTAGGCTCAATTTCTCGGGAGGGCCAACTTGTTACGCAGTATTTT.

This chain links TRBV6-1 with TRBJ1-1; 8 bases agree with TRBD1. Germline assignment: CDR1 MNHNS and CDR2 SASEGT. V gave up 8 bases and J gave up 3 bases; unmatched junction bases: 11. This CDR3 is built from 15 residues. This CDR3 reads CASGQGSSADTEAFF. DNA for the CDR3: TGTGCCAGCGGACAGGGTTCTTCAGCGGACACTGAAGCTTTCTTT.

The V call is TRBV7-9, the J call TRBJ2-1; 9 nucleotides align to TRBD1. The CDR3 sequence is 14 residues long. The V gene's germline CDR1 is SEHNR and CDR2 FQNEAQ (reference sequence). V trimming: 5 bases; J trimming: 9 bases; junction bases outside the gene matches: 8. DNA of the CDR3: TGTGCCAGCAGCGGGGGGACAGGGCGCGCTGAGCAGTTCTTC. Encoded protein: CASSGGTGRAEQFF.

In nucleotides, the CDR3 is TGCGCCAGCAGCTTGGCCGGGACTCAAAACTCTGGAAACACCATATATTTT. This translates into CASSLAGTQNSGNTIYF. The chain recombines TRBV5-1 with TRBJ1-3, with a tentative D call TRBD1 (5 bases). Per the germline V gene, CDR1 is SGHRS and CDR2 is YFSETQ. Between the trimmed V and J ends, which lost 0 bases and 0 bases, there was a span of 13 bases. This CDR3 is 17 amino acids long.

This chain uses TRBV7-3 with TRBJ2-1; 8 positions match TRBD2. Per germline, CDR1 SGHTA and CDR2 FQGTGA. The CDR3 consists of 17 residues. The V gene end was trimmed by 0 bases and the J gene end by 14 bases; junction bases not matched to a gene: 18. CDR3 amino acids: CASSLTRPERENVREFF. For the CDR3, the DNA is TGTGCCAGCAGCTTAACTCGCCCGGAGCGGGAGAACGTTAGAGAGTTCTTC.

The genes are TRBV7-9 and TRBJ2-1, with D tentatively TRBD1 (6 bases). The CDR3 spans 14 residues. Germline V CDR1 and CDR2: SEHNR, FQNEAQ (reference sequence). Between the trimmed V and J ends, which lost 0 bases and 7 bases, there was a span of 10 bases. DNA for the CDR3: TGTGCCAGCAGCTTAGCGTCAGGGGTTAATGAGCAGTTCTTC. It encodes CASSLASGVNEQFF.